The 19 T cell receptor beta chains below were found in one sample sequenced in a study of CD8+CD57+ T cells in acquired aplastic anemia. The template used for profiling TCR beta VDJ and CDR3 was genomic DNA. Each CDR3 protein is one row after TCRdb ran MiXCR on the reads. The data show roughly 200,000 distinct CDR3 sequences, 63% seen once. In patients chosen for sequencing, flow cytometry had shown CD8+CD57+ cell expansion. The sequencing input was sorted CD4+, CD8+, or CD8+CD57+ T cells (not recorded which) from PBMCs. These TCRs come from a human donor with aplastic anemia.

This clonotype was recorded only once. The chain joins TRBV20-1 to TRBJ2-7, with TRBD1 identical over 7 bases. Trimming at V came to 1 base and at J to 1 base, leaving 16 bases not matched to a gene. Germline values: CDR1 DFQATT, CDR2 SNEGSKA (reference sequence). CDR3 size: 18 residues. This CDR3 is CSARVEGRGTEKSYEQYF. Written as DNA, the CDR3 is TGCAGTGCTAGAGTTGAAGGAAGGGGGACAGAAAAATCCTACGAGCAGTACTTC.

The chain combines TRBV7-2 with TRBJ1-1; 9 bases agree with TRBD1. This CDR3 spans 13 amino acids. The germline gives CDR1 SGHTA, CDR2 FQGNSA. The DNA of the CDR3 is TGTGGGGCCGACAGGGGGATGAACACTGAAGCTTTCTTT. Its protein product is CGADRGMNTEAFF. Looking up the rest from reference TRBV7-2 and TRBJ1-1 gives the full variable domain: GAGVSQSPSNKVTEKGKDVELRCDPISGHTALYWYRQSLGQGLEFLIYFQGNSAPDKSGLPSDRFSAERTGGSVSTLTIQRTQQEDSAVYLCGADRGMNTEAFFGQGTRLTVV.

The chain recombines TRBV4-1 with TRBJ1-1; D uncertain. Looked up from germline, CDR1 is MGHRA and CDR2 is YSYEKL. The CDR3 extends over 13 amino acids. Deletions cut 4 bases from V and 2 bases from J, with 8 bases between. The CDR3 loop is CASSPWGNTEAFF. CDR3 coding DNA: TGCGCCAGCAGCCCTTGGGGAAACACTGAAGCTTTCTTT.

This chain uses TRBV5-1 with TRBJ1-1; weak D call: TRBD1 (6 bases). Germline CDR1 is SGHRS and CDR2 is YFSETQ. CDR3 size: 14 residues. Trimming took 4 bases from V and 5 from J, leaving 15 bases between them. The CDR3 reads CASSPQGLETEAFF. The CDR3, as DNA: TGCGCCAGCAGCCCACAGGGTTTGGAAACTGAAGCTTTCTTT. Together with reference TRBV5-1 and TRBJ1-1, the CDR3 gives the full variable domain: KAGVTQTPRYLIKTRGQQVTLSCSPISGHRSVSWYQQTPGQGLQFLFEYFSETQRNKGNFPGRFSGRQFSNSRSEMNVSTLELGDSALYLCASSPQGLETEAFFGQGTRLTVV.

This sequence joins TRBV7-3 and TRBJ2-5, with D possibly being TRBD2 (7 bases). V shed 5 bases and J shed 4 bases, with 11 bases lying between them. The CDR3 contains 13 residues. In germline, CDR1 is SGHTA, CDR2 FQGTGA. CDR3: CASSRGGGETQYF. The CDR3 DNA follows: TGTGCCAGCAGCAGGGGGGGCGGAGAGACCCAGTACTTC.

Comments on this clonotype: Lacking the conserved final phenylalanine or tryptophan, this CDR3 likely reflects a read error. The chain employs TRBV20-1 and TRBJ1-3, with D hard to call. From germline, CDR1 is DFQATT and CDR2 SNEGSKA (reference sequence). This CDR3 is built from 13 residues. The CDR3 DNA reads TGCAGTGCTAGAGTGGGCCTCGGAAACGCCATATATCTT. It codes for CSARVGLGNAIYL.

V and J are TRBV15 and TRBJ2-7, with 10 positions matching TRBD1. Germline trimming cut 0 bases from V and 3 bases from J; bases unmatched to any gene: 2. CDR3 length equals 15 residues. Germline V CDR1 and CDR2: LNHNV, YYDKDF (reference sequence). CDR3 bases: TGTGCCACCAGCAGAGATAGGACAGGGGGCTACGAGCAGTACTTC. Its protein product is CATSRDRTGGYEQYF. Combining the CDR3 with reference TRBV15 and TRBJ2-7 gives the whole variable domain DAMVIQNPRYQVTQFGKPVTLSCSQTLNHNVMYWYQQKSSQAPKLLFHYYDKDFNNEADTPDNFQSRRPNTSFCFLDIRSPGLGDTAMYLCATSRDRTGGYEQYFGPGTRLTVT.

This chain uses TRBV5-1 with TRBJ2-3; 9 nucleotides line up with TRBD1. This CDR3 is built from 12 residues. V lost 2 bases to trimming and J lost 11 bases; unmatched junction nucleotides: 3. Germline CDR1 reads SGHRS; CDR2 reads YFSETQ. CDR3 protein: CASSLRTGEQYF. The CDR3 DNA sequence: TGCGCCAGCAGCTTACGGACAGGGGAGCAGTATTTT.

This clonotype was detected only once. CDR3 in DNA: TGTGCCAGCAGTGAAGGCCAGATTAATTCACCCCTCCACTTT. Translated, it gives CASSEGQINSPLHF. This chain links TRBV25-1 with TRBJ1-6, with D unresolved. In germline, CDR1 is MGHDK, CDR2 SYGVNS. This CDR3 is 14 amino acids long. The germline V and J ends were trimmed by 2 bases and 6 bases, with 8 bases remaining between them.

J is TRBJ2-3 and V is TRBV7-2; no firm D call. CDR1 is SGHTA and CDR2 is FQGNSA in the germline V gene. Trimming removed 1 base from V and 5 bases from J, with 7 bases in between. The CDR3 extends over 13 amino acids. The CDR3 sequence is CASSLGWGDTQYF. DNA for the CDR3: TGTGCCAGCAGCTTAGGGTGGGGAGATACGCAGTATTTT.

The chain combines TRBV15 with TRBJ1-4; weak D call: TRBD1 (6 bases). Deletions cut 6 bases from V and 0 bases from J, with 11 bases between. The germline gives CDR1 LNHNV, CDR2 YYDKDF (reference sequence). This CDR3 is built from 15 residues. The CDR3 spells CATSPGQTTNEKLFF. In DNA, the CDR3 is TGTGCCACCAGTCCTGGACAGACAACTAATGAAAAACTGTTTTTT.

This chain links TRBV7-6 with TRBJ2-5, with 10 bases identical to TRBD2. There are 16 residues in the CDR3. With V trimmed by 1 base and J by 5 bases, 7 bases remained unmatched. Germline loops: CDR1 SGHVS, CDR2 FNYEAQ. CDR3 amino acids: CASSLDASGGSETQYF. The CDR3, as DNA: TGTGCCAGCAGCTTAGACGCTAGCGGGGGATCGGAGACCCAGTACTTC.

This chain uses TRBV7-8 with TRBJ1-1, with D perhaps TRBD1 (5 bases). Trimming cost V 2 bases and J 8 bases, with 18 bases left between them. The CDR3 covers 15 residues. Germline V gene sequence: CDR1 SGHVS, CDR2 FQNEAQ. CDR3 bases: TGTGCCAGCAGCTTAAGTCCAGGGAGGGGTGTGGAAGCTTTCTTT. Its translation: CASSLSPGRGVEAFF.

This clonotype was found once. This sequence joins TRBV12-3 or TRBV12-4 and TRBJ2-7; 9 bases agree with TRBD2. This CDR3 is 14 amino acids long. J gave up 3 bases and V 5 bases, and 5 bases lay outside the gene matches. CDR3 bases: TGTGCCAGCAGTCGTCGACTAGCGGTCTACGAGCAGTACTTC. Encoded protein: CASSRRLAVYEQYF.

This chain connects TRBV9 to TRBJ1-3, with D unresolved. The V and J ends lost 3 bases and 0 bases respectively, with 10 bases between them. There are 15 residues in the CDR3. The germline gives CDR1 SGDLS, CDR2 YYNGEE. This CDR3 is CASSEDSHSGNTIYF. CDR3 DNA sequence: TGTGCCAGCAGCGAGGACTCCCACTCTGGAAACACCATATATTTT.

This clonotype was picked up a small number of times. The chain recombines TRBV2 with TRBJ2-3, with D perhaps TRBD1 (6 bases). CDR1 and CDR2 from the germline V gene are SNHLY and FYNNEI. The V end was cut by 5 bases, the J end by 4 bases, with 19 bases between. This CDR3 comprises 16 residues. This CDR3 reads CASSRHGQLRADTQYF. CDR3 DNA: TGTGCCAGCAGTCGACACGGACAGTTGAGGGCAGATACGCAGTATTTT.

J is TRBJ2-7 and V is TRBV7-3, with D uncertain. This CDR3 is built from 13 residues. Germline V CDR1 and CDR2: SGHTA, FQGTGA. The ends were cut back, 5 bases at V and 6 bases at J, with 14 bases in the middle. In nucleotides, the CDR3 is TGTGCCAGCAGCCCAGGTCAAAGGCGCGAGCAGTACTTC. This translates into CASSPGQRREQYF.

The gene calls are TRBV7-9 and TRBJ2-7; 11 nucleotides line up with TRBD2. The germline gives CDR1 SEHNR, CDR2 FQNEAQ (reference sequence). After removal of 1 base from V and 0 bases from J, the junction contained 2 bases not matched to a gene. The CDR3 contains 16 residues. DNA for the CDR3: TGTGCCAGCAGCTTAGGACTAGCGGGGAGCTCCTACGAGCAGTACTTC. Protein: CASSLGLAGSSYEQYF.

The chain uses TRBV7-7 and TRBJ2-7; D is perhaps TRBD1 (6 bases). The CDR3 is 13 amino acids. V lost 5 bases, J lost 6 bases, and 14 bases lay in between. Germline V gives CDR1 SSHAT, CDR2 FNYEAQ (reference sequence). CDR3 in amino acids: CASSLTGNGEQYF. CDR3 DNA: TGTGCCAGCAGCCTAACAGGGAACGGCGAGCAGTACTTC.